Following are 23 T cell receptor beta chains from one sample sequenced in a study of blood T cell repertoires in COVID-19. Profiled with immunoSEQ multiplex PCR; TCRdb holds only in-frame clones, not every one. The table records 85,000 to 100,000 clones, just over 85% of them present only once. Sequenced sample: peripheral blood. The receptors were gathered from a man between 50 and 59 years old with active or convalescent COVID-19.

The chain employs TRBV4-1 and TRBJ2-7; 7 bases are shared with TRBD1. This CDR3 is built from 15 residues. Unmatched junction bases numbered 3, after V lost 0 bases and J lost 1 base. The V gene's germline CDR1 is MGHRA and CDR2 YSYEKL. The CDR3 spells CASSQDWTGSYEQYF. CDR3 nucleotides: TGCGCCAGCAGCCAAGATTGGACAGGTTCCTACGAGCAGTACTTC.

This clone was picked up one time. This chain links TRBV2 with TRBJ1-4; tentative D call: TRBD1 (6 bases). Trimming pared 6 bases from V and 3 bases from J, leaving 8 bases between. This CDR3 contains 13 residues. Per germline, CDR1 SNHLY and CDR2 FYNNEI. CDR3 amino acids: CASRTGSNEKLFF. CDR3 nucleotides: TGTGCCAGCAGAACAGGGTCTAATGAAAAACTGTTTTTT.

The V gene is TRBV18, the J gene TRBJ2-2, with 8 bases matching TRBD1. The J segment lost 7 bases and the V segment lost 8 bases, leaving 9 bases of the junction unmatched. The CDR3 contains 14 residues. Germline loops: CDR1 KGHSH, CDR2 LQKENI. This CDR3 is CASRLQGDGGELFF. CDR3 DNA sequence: TGTGCCAGCCGACTACAGGGGGACGGCGGGGAGCTGTTTTTT.

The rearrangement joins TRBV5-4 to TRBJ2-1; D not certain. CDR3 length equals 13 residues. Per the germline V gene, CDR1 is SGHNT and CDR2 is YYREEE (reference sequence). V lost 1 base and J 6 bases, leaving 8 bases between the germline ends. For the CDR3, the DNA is TGTGCCAGCAGCTTGAAAGTAGCCAATGAGCAGTTCTTC. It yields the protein CASSLKVANEQFF.

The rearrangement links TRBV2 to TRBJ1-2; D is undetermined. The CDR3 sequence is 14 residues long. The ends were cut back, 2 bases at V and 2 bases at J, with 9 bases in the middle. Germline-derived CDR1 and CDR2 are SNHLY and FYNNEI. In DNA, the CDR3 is TGTGCCAGCAGTGAAAGTAGGGAGAACTATGGCTACACCTTC. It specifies CASSESRENYGYTF.

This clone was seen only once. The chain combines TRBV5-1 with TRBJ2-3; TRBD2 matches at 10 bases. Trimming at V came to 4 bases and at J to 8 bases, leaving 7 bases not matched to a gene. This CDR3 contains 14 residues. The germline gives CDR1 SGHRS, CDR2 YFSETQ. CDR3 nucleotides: TGCGCCAGCAGCACGATAGCGGGGGGCGGTACGCAGTATTTT. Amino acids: CASSTIAGGGTQYF.

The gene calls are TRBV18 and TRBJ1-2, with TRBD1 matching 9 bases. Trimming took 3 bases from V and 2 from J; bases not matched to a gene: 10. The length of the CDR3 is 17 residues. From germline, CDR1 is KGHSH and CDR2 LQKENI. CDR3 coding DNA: TGTGCCAGCTCACCCCAATTCCGGACAGGGGCCAACTATGGCTACACCTTC. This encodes CASSPQFRTGANYGYTF.

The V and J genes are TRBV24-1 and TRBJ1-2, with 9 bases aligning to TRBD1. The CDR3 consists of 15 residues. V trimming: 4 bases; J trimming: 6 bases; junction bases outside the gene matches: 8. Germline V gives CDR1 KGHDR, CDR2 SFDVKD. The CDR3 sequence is CATSDRGQGIDGYTF. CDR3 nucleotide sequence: TGTGCCACCAGTGACAGGGGACAGGGTATAGATGGCTACACCTTC.

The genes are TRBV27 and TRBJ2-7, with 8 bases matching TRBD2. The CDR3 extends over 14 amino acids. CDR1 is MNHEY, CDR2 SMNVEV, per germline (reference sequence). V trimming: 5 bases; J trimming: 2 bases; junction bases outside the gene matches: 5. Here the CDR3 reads CASSISGTPYEQYF. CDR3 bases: TGTGCCAGCAGTATTAGCGGGACCCCCTACGAGCAGTACTTC.

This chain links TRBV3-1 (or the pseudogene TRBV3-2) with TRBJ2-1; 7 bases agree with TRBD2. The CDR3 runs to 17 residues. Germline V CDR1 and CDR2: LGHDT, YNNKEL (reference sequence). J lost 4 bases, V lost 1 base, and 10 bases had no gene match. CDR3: CASSQGASGLTYNEQFF. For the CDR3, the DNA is TGTGCCAGCAGCCAAGGGGCTAGCGGCCTGACTTACAATGAGCAGTTCTTC.

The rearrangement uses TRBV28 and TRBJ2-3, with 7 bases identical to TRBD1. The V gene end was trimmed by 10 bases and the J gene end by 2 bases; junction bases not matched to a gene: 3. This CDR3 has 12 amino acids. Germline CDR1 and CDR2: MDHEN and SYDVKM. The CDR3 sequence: CAIGQDTDTQYF. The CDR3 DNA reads TGTGCCATAGGACAGGACACAGATACGCAGTATTTT. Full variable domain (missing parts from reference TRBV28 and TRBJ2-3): DVKVTQSSRYLVKRTGEKVFLECVQDMDHENMFWYRQDPGLGLRLIYFSYDVKMKEKGDIPEGYSVSREKKERFSLILESASTNQTSMYLCAIGQDTDTQYFGPGTRLTVL.

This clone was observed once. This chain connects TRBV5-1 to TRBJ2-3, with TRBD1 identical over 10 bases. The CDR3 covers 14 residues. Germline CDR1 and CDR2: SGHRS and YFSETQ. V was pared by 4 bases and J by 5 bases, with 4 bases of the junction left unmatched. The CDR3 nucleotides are TGCGCCAGCAGCCGGACAGGGGGTGAAGATACGCAGTATTTT. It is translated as CASSRTGGEDTQYF.

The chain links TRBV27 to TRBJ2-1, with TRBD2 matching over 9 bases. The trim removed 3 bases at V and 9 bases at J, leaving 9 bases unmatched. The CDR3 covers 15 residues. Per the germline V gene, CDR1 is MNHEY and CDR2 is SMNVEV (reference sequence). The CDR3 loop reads CASSFRSSGVGEQFF. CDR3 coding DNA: TGTGCCAGCAGTTTTAGGTCTAGCGGGGTTGGTGAGCAGTTCTTC.

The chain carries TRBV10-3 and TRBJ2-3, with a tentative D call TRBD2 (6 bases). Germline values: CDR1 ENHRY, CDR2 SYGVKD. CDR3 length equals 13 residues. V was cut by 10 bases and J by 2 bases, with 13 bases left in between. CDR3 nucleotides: TGTGCCACCGGCGGAGGGCCCACAGATACGCAGTATTTT. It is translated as CATGGGPTDTQYF.

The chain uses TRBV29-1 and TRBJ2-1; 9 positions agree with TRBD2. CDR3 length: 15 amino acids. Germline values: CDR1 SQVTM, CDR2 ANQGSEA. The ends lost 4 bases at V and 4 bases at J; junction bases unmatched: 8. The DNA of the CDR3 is TGCAGCGTTGTTAGGGGCGGGAGGGGGTACAATGAGCAGTTCTTC. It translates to CSVVRGGRGYNEQFF.

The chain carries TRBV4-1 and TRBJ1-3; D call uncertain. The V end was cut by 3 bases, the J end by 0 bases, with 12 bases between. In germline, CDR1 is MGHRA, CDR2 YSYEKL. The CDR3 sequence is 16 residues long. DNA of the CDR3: TGCGCCAGCAGCCACGGACGGGAGAGCTCTGGAAACACCATATATTTT. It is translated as CASSHGRESSGNTIYF.

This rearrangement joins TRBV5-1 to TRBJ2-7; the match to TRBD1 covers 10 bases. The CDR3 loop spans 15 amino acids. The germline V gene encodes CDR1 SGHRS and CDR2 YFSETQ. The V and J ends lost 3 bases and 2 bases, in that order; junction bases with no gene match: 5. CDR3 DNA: TGCGCCAGCAGCTCCACCGGGACAGGGGCCTACGAGCAGTACTTC. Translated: CASSSTGTGAYEQYF.

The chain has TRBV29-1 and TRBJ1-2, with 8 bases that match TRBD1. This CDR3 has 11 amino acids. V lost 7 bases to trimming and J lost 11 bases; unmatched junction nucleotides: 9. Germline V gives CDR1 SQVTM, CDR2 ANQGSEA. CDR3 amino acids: CSGGTGASYTF. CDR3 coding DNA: TGCAGCGGGGGGACAGGCGCCAGTTACACCTTC.

The CDR3 nucleotides are TGCGCCAGCAGCTTGGGGGAGGCCTATGGCTACACCTTC. It specifies CASSLGEAYGYTF. The J gene is TRBJ1-2, the V gene TRBV5-1; D gene ambiguous. This CDR3 is 13 amino acids long. Germline CDR1 SGHRS, CDR2 YFSETQ. Deletions cut 0 bases from V and 4 bases from J, with 7 bases between. Drawing the rest from reference TRBV5-1 and TRBJ1-2, the complete variable domain is KAGVTQTPRYLIKTRGQQVTLSCSPISGHRSVSWYQQTPGQGLQFLFEYFSETQRNKGNFPGRFSGRQFSNSRSEMNVSTLELGDSALYLCASSLGEAYGYTFGSGTRLTVV.

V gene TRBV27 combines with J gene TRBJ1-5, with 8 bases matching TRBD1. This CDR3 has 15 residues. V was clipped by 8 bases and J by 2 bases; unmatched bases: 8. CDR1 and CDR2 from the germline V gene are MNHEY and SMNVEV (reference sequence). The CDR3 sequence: CASPGTTGGNQPQHF. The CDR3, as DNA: TGTGCCAGCCCAGGAACGACAGGGGGCAATCAGCCCCAGCATTTT.

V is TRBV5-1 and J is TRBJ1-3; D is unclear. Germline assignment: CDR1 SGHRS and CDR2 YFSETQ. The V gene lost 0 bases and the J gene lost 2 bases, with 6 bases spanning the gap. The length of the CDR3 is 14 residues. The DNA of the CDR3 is TGCGCCAGCAGCTTGGAACTCGCTGGAAACACCATATATTTT. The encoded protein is CASSLELAGNTIYF.

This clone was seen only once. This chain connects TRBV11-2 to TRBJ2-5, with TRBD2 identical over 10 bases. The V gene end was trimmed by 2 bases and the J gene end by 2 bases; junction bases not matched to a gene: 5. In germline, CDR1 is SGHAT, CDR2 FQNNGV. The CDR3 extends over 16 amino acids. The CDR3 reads CASSLRTSGTQETQYF. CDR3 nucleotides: TGTGCCAGCAGCTTAAGAACTAGCGGGACACAAGAGACCCAGTACTTC.

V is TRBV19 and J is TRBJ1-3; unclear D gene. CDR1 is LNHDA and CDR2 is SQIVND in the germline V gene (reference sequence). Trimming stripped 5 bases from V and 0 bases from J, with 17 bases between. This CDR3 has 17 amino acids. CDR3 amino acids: CASSLWPLRSSGNTIYF. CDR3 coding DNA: TGTGCCAGTAGTCTGTGGCCCTTAAGATCCTCTGGAAACACCATATATTTT.